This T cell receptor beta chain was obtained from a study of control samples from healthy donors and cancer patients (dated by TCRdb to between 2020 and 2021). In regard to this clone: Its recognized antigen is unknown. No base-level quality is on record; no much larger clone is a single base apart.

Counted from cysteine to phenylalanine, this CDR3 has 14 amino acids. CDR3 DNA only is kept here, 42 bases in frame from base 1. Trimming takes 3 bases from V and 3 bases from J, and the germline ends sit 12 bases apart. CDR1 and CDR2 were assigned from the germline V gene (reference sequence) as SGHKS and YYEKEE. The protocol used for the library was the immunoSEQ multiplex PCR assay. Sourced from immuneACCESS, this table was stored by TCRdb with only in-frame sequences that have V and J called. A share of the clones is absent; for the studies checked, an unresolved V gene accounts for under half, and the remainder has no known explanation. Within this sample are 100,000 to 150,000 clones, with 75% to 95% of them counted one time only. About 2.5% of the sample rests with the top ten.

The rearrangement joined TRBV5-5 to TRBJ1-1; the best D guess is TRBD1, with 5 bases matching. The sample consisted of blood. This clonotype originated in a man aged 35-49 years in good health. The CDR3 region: CASSWADRDTEAFF. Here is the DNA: TGTGCCAGCAGCTGGGCAGACAGAGACACTGAAGCTTTCTTT.